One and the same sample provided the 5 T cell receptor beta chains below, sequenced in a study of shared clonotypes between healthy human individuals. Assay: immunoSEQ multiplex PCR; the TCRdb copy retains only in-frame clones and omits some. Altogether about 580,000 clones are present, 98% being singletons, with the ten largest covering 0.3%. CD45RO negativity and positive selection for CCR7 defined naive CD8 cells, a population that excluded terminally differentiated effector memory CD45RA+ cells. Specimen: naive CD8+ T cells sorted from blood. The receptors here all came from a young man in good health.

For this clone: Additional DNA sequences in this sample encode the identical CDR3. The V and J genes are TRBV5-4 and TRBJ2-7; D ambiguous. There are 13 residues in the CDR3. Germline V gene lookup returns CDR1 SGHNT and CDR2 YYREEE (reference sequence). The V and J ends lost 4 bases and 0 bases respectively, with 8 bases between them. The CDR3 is CASSPRSSYEQYF. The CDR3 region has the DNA TGTGCCAGCAGCCCGAGGAGCTCCTACGAGCAGTACTTC.

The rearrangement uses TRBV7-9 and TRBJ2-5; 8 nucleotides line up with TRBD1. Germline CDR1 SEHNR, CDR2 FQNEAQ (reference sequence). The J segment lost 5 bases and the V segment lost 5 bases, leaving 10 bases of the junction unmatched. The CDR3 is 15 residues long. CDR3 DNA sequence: TGTGCCAGCAGCGCATATGACAGGGGAAGCGAGACCCAGTACTTC. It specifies CASSAYDRGSETQYF.

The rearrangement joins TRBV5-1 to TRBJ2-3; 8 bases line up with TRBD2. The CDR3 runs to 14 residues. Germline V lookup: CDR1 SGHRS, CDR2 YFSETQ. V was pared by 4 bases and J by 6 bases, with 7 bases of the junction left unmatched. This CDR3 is CASSTGLAGDTQYF. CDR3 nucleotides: TGCGCCAGCAGCACCGGACTAGCCGGCGATACGCAGTATTTT.

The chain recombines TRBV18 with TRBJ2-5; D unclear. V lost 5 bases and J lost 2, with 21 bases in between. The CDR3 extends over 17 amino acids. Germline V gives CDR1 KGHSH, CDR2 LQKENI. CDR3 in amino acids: CASSTYFTASAQETQYF. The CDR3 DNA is TGTGCCAGCTCAACGTACTTCACAGCGAGCGCTCAAGAGACCCAGTACTTC.

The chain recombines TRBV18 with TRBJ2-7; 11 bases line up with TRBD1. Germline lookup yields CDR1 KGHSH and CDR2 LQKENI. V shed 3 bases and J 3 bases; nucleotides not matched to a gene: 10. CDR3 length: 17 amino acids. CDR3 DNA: TGTGCCAGCTCACCTACCTTCGGGGGACAGGGGGACTACGAGCAGTACTTC. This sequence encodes CASSPTFGGQGDYEQYF.